Following are 20 T cell receptor beta chains from one sample sequenced in a study of human T cells and chemical hapten exposure. Time point noted: patch test 3, about 24 weeks after DPC sensitization. Sample treatment: therapeutic diphenylcyclopropenone sensitization with weekly scalp DPC. TCRdb independently ran MiXCR on the RACE reads; one entry per CDR3 protein. The table lists about 64,000 distinct CDR3 sequences, 9.5% to 11% of them singletons. Sequencing used whole blood, obtained in connection with sensitization to the hapten diphenylcyclopropenone (DPC). These TCRs come from a woman in her thirties with alopecia areata. Some clones in this sample may be carry-over from other donors' samples.

This clonotype was seen only a few times. The chain links TRBV29-1 to TRBJ2-1, with 12 bases identical to TRBD2. The V and J ends lost 0 bases and 0 bases, in that order; junction bases with no gene match: 9. Germline assignment: CDR1 SQVTM and CDR2 ANQGSEA. The CDR3 length is 19 residues. CDR3 DNA sequence: TGCAGCGTTGAAGATGGAGCTTCGACTAGCGGGAGCTCCTACAATGAGCAGTTCTTC. It translates to CSVEDGASTSGSSYNEQFF.

This clonotype is medium-sized (0.01 to 0.1%). The chain has TRBV7-8 and TRBJ2-7, with a tentative D call TRBD2 (5 bases). V was pared by 5 bases and J by 3 bases, with 23 bases between. Germline V gene data show CDR1 as SGHVS and CDR2 as FQNEAQ. The CDR3 spans 17 residues. The CDR3: CASSQKRRLADNYEQYF. CDR3 sequence (DNA): TGTGCCAGCAGCCAGAAACGCAGGCTAGCTGATAACTACGAGCAGTACTTC.

This clonotype was recorded a few times. The chain employs TRBV5-5 and TRBJ1-1, with no clear D. The CDR3 totals 13 residues. Trimming took off 0 bases at V and 2 bases at J, with 5 bases between the two ends. Germline lookup yields CDR1 SGHKS and CDR2 YYEKEE (reference sequence). The DNA for the CDR3 is TGTGCCAGCAGCTTGGCAGGCAACACTGAAGCTTTCTTT. Translating it yields CASSLAGNTEAFF.

This clonotype was detected ten times or more. The J gene is TRBJ1-2, the V gene TRBV12-3 or TRBV12-4, with D maybe TRBD1 (6 bases). Trimming took 4 bases from V and 8 from J, leaving 14 bases between them. CDR3 length: 13 amino acids. This CDR3 reads CASSSTGKGGYTF. The CDR3 nucleotides read TGTGCCAGCAGTTCCACAGGGAAGGGAGGCTACACCTTC.

This clonotype was detected many times. The J gene is TRBJ2-3, the V gene TRBV11-2; no clear D gene. This CDR3 has 12 residues. Looked up from germline, CDR1 is SGHAT and CDR2 is FQNNGV. Trimming left V 5 bases short and J 3 bases short, with 6 bases between. The CDR3 DNA is TGTGCCAGCAGCGAAACTACAGATACGCAGTATTTT. Amino acid sequence: CASSETTDTQYF.

This clonotype has just a few counts. The chain couples TRBV2 to TRBJ1-5, with no clear D. V was trimmed by 0 bases and J by 7 bases, leaving 4 bases between them. CDR3 length: 12 amino acids. Germline CDR1 and CDR2: SNHLY and FYNNEI. For the CDR3, the DNA is TGTGCCAGCAGTGAAGCGGGACAGCCCCAGCATTTT. Its protein product is CASSEAGQPQHF.

This clonotype occurred a few times. CDR3 region: CASSQDRGNTEAFF. The CDR3 nucleotides read TGCGCCAGCAGCCAAGATAGAGGAAACACTGAAGCTTTCTTT. The J gene is TRBJ1-1, the V gene TRBV4-3; D ambiguous. This CDR3 has 14 amino acids. Trimming removed 0 bases from V and 2 bases from J, with 7 bases in between. CDR1 is LGHNA, CDR2 YSLEER, per germline.

This clonotype was recorded at least ten times. The chain combines TRBV29-1 with TRBJ2-1, with TRBD1 matching over 8 bases. Germline V gene sequence: CDR1 SQVTM, CDR2 ANQGSEA. There are 12 residues in the CDR3. V was clipped by 7 bases and J by 8 bases; unmatched bases: 7. CDR3 sequence: CSARTGLYEQFF. The CDR3 bases are TGCAGCGCCAGGACAGGGTTGTATGAGCAGTTCTTC.

The sample holds many counts of this clonotype. The genes are TRBV7-6 and TRBJ1-1; TRBD1 aligns across 8 bases. The V gene end was trimmed by 1 base and the J gene end by 5 bases; junction bases not matched to a gene: 3. The CDR3 runs to 14 residues. From germline, CDR1 is SGHVS and CDR2 FNYEAQ. The CDR3 DNA reads as TGTGCCAGCAGCTTAGGGACAGGGAGAACTGAAGCTTTCTTT. This encodes CASSLGTGRTEAFF.

This clonotype was picked up a small number of times. This chain uses TRBV29-1 with TRBJ2-3; D is possibly TRBD1 (5 bases). Between the trimmed V and J ends, which lost 0 bases and 4 bases, there was a span of 11 bases. This CDR3 comprises 14 residues. Germline V gene sequence: CDR1 SQVTM, CDR2 ANQGSEA. The CDR3 DNA reads as TGCAGCGTTGAAGATCGTTGGGGCCCAGATACGCAGTATTTT. Translating it yields CSVEDRWGPDTQYF.

For the CDR3, the DNA is TGTGCCAGCAGTTACTCGCAGGGGCGAGTTTACGAGCAGTACTTC. Amino acid sequence: CASSYSQGRVYEQYF. This chain uses TRBV6-2 or TRBV6-3 with TRBJ2-7; tentative D call: TRBD1 (6 bases). Germline CDR1 and CDR2: MNHEY and SVGEGT. The CDR3 is 15 residues long. Trimming shortened V by 0 bases and J by 4 bases, and 13 bases separated the two germline ends.

This clonotype was seen more than once but under ten times. The junction differs from germline at one of its ends, possibly a read error. V is TRBV3-1 and J is TRBJ1-4; 9 bases fit TRBD1. There are 14 residues in the CDR3. Germline CDR1 and CDR2: LGHDT and YNNKEL (reference sequence). CDR3 amino acids: CVSSPQGALEKLFF. The CDR3 coding sequence is TGTGTCAGCAGCCCACAGGGGGCGCTGGAAAAACTGTTTTTT.

Only a few counts were recorded for this clonotype. This rearrangement joins TRBV29-1 to TRBJ2-5; unclear D gene. The germline V and J ends were trimmed by 4 bases and 0 bases, with 6 bases remaining between them. The CDR3 extends over 12 amino acids. Germline loops: CDR1 SQVTM, CDR2 ANQGSEA. The CDR3 spells CSVGPYQETQYF. CDR3 coding DNA: TGCAGCGTTGGACCGTACCAAGAGACCCAGTACTTC.

This clonotype was seen a handful of times. The chain is built from TRBV7-3 and TRBJ1-6; D is possibly TRBD1 (6 bases). In germline, CDR1 is SGHTA, CDR2 FQGTGA. V lost 6 bases to trimming and J lost 9 bases, with 15 bases between them. This CDR3 comprises 14 residues. This chain's CDR3 is CASREGTSASPLHF. The CDR3 DNA reads as TGTGCCAGCAGAGAAGGGACAAGCGCTTCACCCCTCCACTTT.

This clonotype was seen ten or more times. The chain recombines TRBV6-6 with TRBJ1-2; no firm D call. The V end was cut by 5 bases, the J end by 0 bases, with 7 bases between. The length of the CDR3 is 13 residues. From germline, CDR1 is MNHNY and CDR2 SVGAGI (reference sequence). CDR3 sequence reads: CASSVLPNYGYTF. CDR3 in DNA: TGTGCCAGCAGTGTCCTGCCTAACTATGGCTACACCTTC.

This clonotype was counted only a few times. This sequence joins TRBV18 and TRBJ1-4, with D unresolved. This CDR3 is built from 14 residues. Trimming cost V 3 bases and J 0 bases, with 5 bases left between them. CDR1 is KGHSH, CDR2 LQKENI, per germline. CDR3 DNA sequence: TGTGCCAGCTCACCGAGTGCAACTAATGAAAAACTGTTTTTT. It yields the protein CASSPSATNEKLFF. The full variable domain, with the rest looked up from reference TRBV18 and TRBJ1-4, is NAGVMQNPRHLVRRRGQEARLRCSPMKGHSHVYWYRQLPEEGLKFMVYLQKENIIDESGMPKERFSAEFPKEGPSILRIQQVVRGDSAAYFCASSPSATNEKLFFGSGTQLSVL.

The sample holds many counts of this clonotype. The gene calls are TRBV5-1 and TRBJ1-2; 9 bases fit TRBD1. Trimming cost V 5 bases and J 4 bases; bases outside gene matches: 6. The CDR3 is 14 amino acids. Germline V gene lookup returns CDR1 SGHRS and CDR2 YFSETQ. The CDR3 reads CASRTGQGGYGYTF. The CDR3 DNA reads TGCGCCAGCAGGACGGGACAGGGAGGCTATGGCTACACCTTC.

V and J are TRBV7-2 and TRBJ2-1, with 8 bases fitting TRBD2. V was clipped by 2 bases and J by 8 bases; unmatched bases: 11. Germline values: CDR1 SGHTA, CDR2 FQGNSA. This CDR3 spans 16 amino acids. The CDR3 DNA reads TGTGCCAGCAGCTTAAATGGCGGGAGGCCCCTCCATGAGCAGTTCTTC. Encoded protein: CASSLNGGRPLHEQFF.

This clonotype was found many times. CDR3 nucleotide sequence: TGTGCCAGCAGAAAACCTACAGGGCTGGGCAATTCACCCCTCCACTTT. It specifies CASRKPTGLGNSPLHF. V and J are TRBV28 and TRBJ1-6, with TRBD1 as a possible D gene (6 bases). The ends were cut back, 6 bases at V and 7 bases at J, with 19 bases in the middle. Germline V gives CDR1 MDHEN, CDR2 SYDVKM. The CDR3 consists of 16 residues.

Many counts were recorded for this clonotype. The genes are TRBV30 and TRBJ2-7; maybe TRBD1 (6 bases). Germline-derived CDR1 and CDR2 are GTSNPN and SVGIG (reference sequence). This CDR3 has 14 residues. The germline V and J ends were trimmed by 5 bases and 3 bases, with 17 bases remaining between them. The CDR3 nucleotides are TGTGCCTGGCGAAGCGGACAGCACTACTACGAGCAGTACTTC. This translates into CAWRSGQHYYEQYF.